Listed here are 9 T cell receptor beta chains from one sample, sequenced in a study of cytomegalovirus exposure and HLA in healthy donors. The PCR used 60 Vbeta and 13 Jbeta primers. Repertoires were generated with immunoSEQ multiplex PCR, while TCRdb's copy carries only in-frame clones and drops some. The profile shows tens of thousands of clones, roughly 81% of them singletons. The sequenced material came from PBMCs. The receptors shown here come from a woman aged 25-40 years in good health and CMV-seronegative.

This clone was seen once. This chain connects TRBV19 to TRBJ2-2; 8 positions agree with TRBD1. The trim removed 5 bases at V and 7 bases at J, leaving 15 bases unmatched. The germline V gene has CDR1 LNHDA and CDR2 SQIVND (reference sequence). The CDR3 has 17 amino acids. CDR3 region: CASSFLDRESLGGELFF. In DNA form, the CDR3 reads TGTGCCAGTAGTTTCCTGGACAGGGAAAGTTTGGGCGGGGAGCTGTTTTTT.

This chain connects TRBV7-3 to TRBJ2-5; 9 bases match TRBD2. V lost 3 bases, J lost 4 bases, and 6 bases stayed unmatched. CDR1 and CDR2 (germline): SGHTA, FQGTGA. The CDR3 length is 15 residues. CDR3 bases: TGTGCCAGCAGCTTTAGCGGGAGCGGGGGAGAGACCCAGTACTTC. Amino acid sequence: CASSFSGSGGETQYF.

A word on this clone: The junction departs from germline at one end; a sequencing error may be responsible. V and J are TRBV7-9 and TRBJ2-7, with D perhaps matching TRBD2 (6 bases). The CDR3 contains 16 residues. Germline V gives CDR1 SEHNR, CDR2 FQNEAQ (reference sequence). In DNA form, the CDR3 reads TGTTCCAGCAGCCCAAACAAAGGAGTAGCGGCCTACGAGCAGTACTTC. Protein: CSSSPNKGVAAYEQYF.

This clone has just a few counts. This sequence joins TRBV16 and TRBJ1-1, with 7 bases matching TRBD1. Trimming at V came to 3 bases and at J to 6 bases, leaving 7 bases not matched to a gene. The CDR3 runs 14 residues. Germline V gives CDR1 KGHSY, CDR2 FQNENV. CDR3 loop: CASSQTGTVPEAFF. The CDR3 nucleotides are TGTGCCAGCAGCCAGACCGGGACAGTGCCTGAAGCTTTCTTT.

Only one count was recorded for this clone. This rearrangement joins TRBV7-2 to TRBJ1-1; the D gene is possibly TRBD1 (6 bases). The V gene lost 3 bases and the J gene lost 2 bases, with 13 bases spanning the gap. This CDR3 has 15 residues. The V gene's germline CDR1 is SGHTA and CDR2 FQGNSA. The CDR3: CASSLDSGGNTEAFF. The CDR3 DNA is TGTGCCAGCAGCTTGGACAGCGGGGGAAACACTGAAGCTTTCTTT.

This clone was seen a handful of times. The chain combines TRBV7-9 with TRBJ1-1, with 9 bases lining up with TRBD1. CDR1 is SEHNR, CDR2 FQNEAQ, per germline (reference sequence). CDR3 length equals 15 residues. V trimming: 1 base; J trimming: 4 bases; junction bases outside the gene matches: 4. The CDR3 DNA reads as TGTGCCAGCAGCTTAGGGGACAGGGAGAGCACTGAAGCTTTCTTT. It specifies CASSLGDRESTEAFF.

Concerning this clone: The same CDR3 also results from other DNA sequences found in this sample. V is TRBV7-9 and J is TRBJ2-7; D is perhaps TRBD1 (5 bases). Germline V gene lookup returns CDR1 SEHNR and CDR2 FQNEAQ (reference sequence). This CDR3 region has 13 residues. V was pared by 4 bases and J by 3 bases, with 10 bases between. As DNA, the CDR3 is TGTGCCAGCAGCTCGGACAATCTCTACGAGCAGTACTTC. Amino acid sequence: CASSSDNLYEQYF.

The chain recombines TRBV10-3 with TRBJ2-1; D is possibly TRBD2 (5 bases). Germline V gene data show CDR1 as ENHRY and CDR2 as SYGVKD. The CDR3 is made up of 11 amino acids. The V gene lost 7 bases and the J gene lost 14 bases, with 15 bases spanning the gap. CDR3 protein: CAIKFGEHEFF. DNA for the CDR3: TGTGCCATCAAATTTGGGGAGCACGAGTTCTTC.

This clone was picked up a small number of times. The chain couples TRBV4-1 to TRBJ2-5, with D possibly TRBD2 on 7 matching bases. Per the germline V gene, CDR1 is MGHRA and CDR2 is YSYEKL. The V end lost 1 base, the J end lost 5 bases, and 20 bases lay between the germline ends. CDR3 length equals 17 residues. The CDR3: CASSQAGFQGRGETQYF. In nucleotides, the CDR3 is TGCGCCAGCAGCCAAGCGGGGTTCCAGGGGCGGGGGGAGACCCAGTACTTC.